The 9 T cell receptor beta chains in this list originate from one sample, sequenced in a study of blood T cells in healthy people across ages. PCR was performed a second time for about 6 to 12 cycles using a sample-barcoded 5' primer and a J-beta primer mix. TCRdb passed the 5' RACE reads through MiXCR, listing each CDR3 protein once. The table shows about 970,000 distinct CDR3 sequences, with 51% occurring only once. The specimen was blood. All receptors derive from a woman in her sixties in good health.

This clonotype came up a few times. V and J are TRBV4-3 and TRBJ2-7; 10 nucleotides align to TRBD1. CDR3 length: 15 amino acids. From germline, CDR1 is LGHNA and CDR2 YSLEER. Trimming took 1 base from V and 5 from J; bases not matched to a gene: 5. This CDR3 reads CASSQGDRGGHEQYF. CDR3 sequence (DNA): TGCGCCAGCAGCCAAGGGGACAGGGGCGGCCACGAGCAGTACTTC.

The CDR3 here is CASSFRGSPLNEQFF. The CDR3, as DNA: TGTGCCAGCAGCTTCAGAGGGAGTCCCCTCAATGAGCAGTTCTTC. The chain carries TRBV5-6 and TRBJ2-1; perhaps TRBD2 as D (5 bases). The CDR3 covers 15 residues. V lost 2 bases and J 6 bases, leaving 15 bases between the germline ends. Per germline, CDR1 SGHDT and CDR2 YYEEEE. Based on the CDR3 plus reference TRBV5-6 and TRBJ2-1, the full variable domain is DAGVTQSPTHLIKTRGQQVTLRCSPKSGHDTVSWYQQALGQGPQFIFQYYEEEERQRGNFPDRFSGHQFPNYSSELNVNALLLGDSALYLCASSFRGSPLNEQFFGPGTRLTVL.

The V gene is TRBV5-1, the J gene TRBJ2-1; 7 nucleotides agree with TRBD2. J was trimmed by 3 bases and V by 3 bases; bases with no gene match: 3. Germline CDR1 and CDR2: SGHRS and YFSETQ. This CDR3 has 14 residues. The CDR3 region has the DNA TGCGCCAGCAGCTCGGGACTAATCTACAATGAGCAGTTCTTC. Amino acid sequence: CASSSGLIYNEQFF.

This clonotype was counted only a few times. The V call is TRBV7-2, the J call TRBJ1-1, with D unresolved. This CDR3 has 14 amino acids. Germline CDR1 and CDR2: SGHTA and FQGNSA. V lost 6 bases to trimming and J lost 4 bases, with 15 bases between them. The CDR3 nucleotides read TGTGCCAGCAGACCCGGGATTCAAGTCACTGAAGCTTTCTTT. Amino acid sequence: CASRPGIQVTEAFF.

This chain joins TRBV12-3 or TRBV12-4 and TRBJ2-3; 10 bases fit TRBD2. This CDR3 is 15 amino acids long. J was trimmed by 3 bases and V by 7 bases; bases with no gene match: 7. The DNA for the CDR3 is TGTGCCAGCACTTGGCTGACTAGCGGGACAGATACGCAGTATTTT. Translation: CASTWLTSGTDTQYF.

The sample holds a few counts of this clonotype. This rearrangement joins TRBV5-1 to TRBJ1-4; D ambiguous. Germline assignment: CDR1 SGHRS and CDR2 YFSETQ. Trimming took off 4 bases at V and 6 bases at J, with 13 bases between the two ends. This CDR3 region has 14 residues. The CDR3 loop reads CASSRNGVDEKLFF. The CDR3 region has the DNA TGCGCCAGCAGCCGAAACGGGGTAGATGAAAAACTGTTTTTT.

In DNA form, the CDR3 reads TGTGCCAGCAGCTTAGTGTGGGTGAGGTCCTACGAGCAGTACTTC. Amino acids: CASSLVWVRSYEQYF. The chain is built from TRBV7-2 and TRBJ2-7; D gene ambiguous. Germline V gene data show CDR1 as SGHTA and CDR2 as FQGNSA. This CDR3 contains 15 residues. V lost 1 base and J 1 base, leaving 11 bases between the germline ends.

Note on this clonotype: One junction end disagrees with the germline gene, perhaps due to a read error. The gene calls are TRBV20-1 and TRBJ2-4; either TRBD1 or TRBD2 may supply D (7 bases each). The DNA matches TRBJ2-7 better at its end, which makes the J call doubtful. CDR3 length: 15 amino acids. CDR1 is DFQATT and CDR2 is SNEGSKA in the germline V gene (reference sequence). CDR3 coding DNA: TGCAATGCTAGTGACGACAGGGAGGGTTTCTACGAGCAGTACTTC. Amino acid sequence: CNASDDREGFYEQYF.

The chain links TRBV20-1 to TRBJ2-5; D is ambiguous. The CDR3 consists of 12 residues. V was shortened by 3 bases and J by 5 bases, with 10 bases between the two germline ends. Looked up from germline, CDR1 is DFQATT and CDR2 is SNEGSKA (reference sequence). CDR3 sequence: CSASQGHETQYF. The CDR3, as DNA: TGCAGTGCTAGTCAAGGGCACGAGACCCAGTACTTC.